The 31 T cell receptor beta chains listed next were all sequenced from one sample in a study of response to subunit inactivated influenza vaccine. TCRdb ran MiXCR on the RT-PCR reads and lists one entry per CDR3 protein. The sample holds over 800,000 distinct CDR3 sequences, 21% seen once. The sample in question was PBMCs from blood, obtained 4 to 6 days after vaccination. These receptors all stem from a man aged 50 or older who received an inactivated influenza vaccine.

This clonotype was seen only a few times. The chain joins TRBV12-3 or TRBV12-4 to TRBJ2-2, with TRBD2 matching 8 bases. The CDR3 length is 16 residues. Losses at the gene ends were 7 bases for V and 7 bases for J; bases not matched to a gene: 14. The CDR3 reads CASTLPQRGRIGELFF. The CDR3 coding sequence is TGTGCCAGCACCCTTCCCCAGCGGGGGCGAATCGGGGAGCTGTTTTTT.

At least ten counts were recorded for this clonotype. The J gene is TRBJ2-7, the V gene TRBV5-1, with no clear D. Germline V CDR1 and CDR2: SGHRS, YFSETQ. The ends were cut back, 0 bases at V and 2 bases at J, with 15 bases in the middle. There are 16 residues in the CDR3. The CDR3 here is CASSLGFDIATYEQYF. CDR3 coding DNA: TGCGCCAGCAGCTTGGGCTTTGACATCGCAACCTACGAGCAGTACTTC.

The chain combines TRBV29-1 with TRBJ2-7, with 7 bases identical to TRBD1. J was trimmed by 4 bases and V by 6 bases; bases with no gene match: 9. This CDR3 is built from 13 residues. The germline V gene encodes CDR1 SQVTM and CDR2 ANQGSEA. The CDR3 is CSVTGTEAYEQYF. Written as DNA, the CDR3 is TGCAGCGTCACCGGGACAGAAGCTTACGAGCAGTACTTC.

The chain is built from TRBV5-1 and TRBJ2-1, with TRBD2 matching over 7 bases. CDR1 SGHRS and CDR2 YFSETQ come from the germline V gene. The CDR3 runs 16 residues. V lost 4 bases to trimming and J lost 2 bases; unmatched junction nucleotides: 9. The CDR3 sequence: CASSGGGERAYNEQFF. The CDR3 DNA follows: TGCGCCAGCAGCGGGGGGGGTGAGAGGGCCTACAATGAGCAGTTCTTC.

The table lists this clonotype with a few counts. The V gene is TRBV2, the J gene TRBJ1-2, with 9 bases lining up with TRBD1. CDR3 size: 13 residues. Germline CDR1 reads SNHLY; CDR2 reads FYNNEI. V lost 7 bases and J lost 6; bases outside the gene matches: 6. CDR3 DNA sequence: TGTGCCAGCACCCTTGACAGGGGGGATGGCTACACCTTC. Protein: CASTLDRGDGYTF.

This chain uses TRBV20-1 with TRBJ1-5, with unresolved D. Trimming took off 4 bases at V and 2 bases at J, with 12 bases between the two ends. The CDR3 is made up of 14 amino acids. CDR1 and CDR2 (germline): DFQATT, SNEGSKA (reference sequence). The CDR3 reads CSANSGSGNQPQHF. The CDR3 DNA follows: TGCAGTGCTAATTCGGGGAGTGGCAATCAGCCCCAGCATTTT.

The chain couples TRBV30 to TRBJ2-4; TRBD1 might be the D (6 bases). Germline CDR1 is GTSNPN and CDR2 is SVGIG (reference sequence). Trimming cost V 0 bases and J 0 bases, with 15 bases left between them. This CDR3 contains 17 residues. The CDR3 region has the DNA TGTGCCTGGAGTGTGTCCCGGACAGCTCTAGCCAAAAACATTCAGTACTTC. Protein sequence: CAWSVSRTALAKNIQYF.

The gene calls are TRBV7-8 and TRBJ2-4, with TRBD2 matching 12 bases. V shed 1 base, J shed 10 bases, and the junction held 2 bases outside the gene matches. From germline, CDR1 is SGHVS and CDR2 FQNEAQ. This CDR3 comprises 14 residues. The CDR3: CASSLDGTSGIQYF. The CDR3, as DNA: TGTGCCAGCAGCTTAGATGGGACTAGCGGGATTCAGTACTTC. Filled out from reference TRBV7-8 and TRBJ2-4, the complete variable domain reads GAGVSQSPRYKVAKRGQDVALRCDPISGHVSLFWYQQALGQGPEFLTYFQNEAQLDKSGLPSDRFFAERPEGSVSTLKIQRTQQEDSAVYLCASSLDGTSGIQYFGAGTRLSVL.

This clonotype was counted between two and nine times. The V gene is TRBV20-1, the J gene TRBJ2-3; D is perhaps TRBD2 (7 bases). Trimming stripped 4 bases from V and 2 bases from J, with 25 bases between. This CDR3 region has 18 residues. Germline values: CDR1 DFQATT, CDR2 SNEGSKA (reference sequence). The CDR3 nucleotides read TGCAGTGCTACCCCCTTTATTAGGGGGAGGGCCCCCACAGATACGCAGTATTTT. Protein product: CSATPFIRGRAPTDTQYF.

This clonotype was seen a few times. V gene TRBV6-2 or TRBV6-3 combines with J gene TRBJ1-5; D is ambiguous. Trimming took 6 bases from V and 0 from J, leaving 15 bases between them. Per the germline V gene, CDR1 is MNHEY and CDR2 is SVGEGT. This CDR3 is 16 amino acids long. CDR3: CASRPGSIYSNQPQHF. CDR3 sequence (DNA): TGTGCCAGCAGACCCGGTAGTATTTATAGCAATCAGCCCCAGCATTTT.

Remarks on this clonotype: This CDR3 is missing its conserved last phenylalanine or tryptophan, likely due to a read error. The chain combines TRBV5-1 with TRBJ2-1; 9 bases are shared with TRBD2. Germline V gene sequence: CDR1 SGHRS, CDR2 YFSETQ. The CDR3 totals 17 residues. V shed 2 bases and J 9 bases; nucleotides not matched to a gene: 15. The CDR3 nucleotides read TGCGCCAGCAGCTTAGGGGCTAGCGGGGTACCGTCGGGTGAGCAGTTCCTC. It yields the protein CASSLGASGVPSGEQFL.

In this sample, this clonotype turned up a few times. The V gene is TRBV15, the J gene TRBJ2-1; weak D call: TRBD2 (5 bases). Looked up from germline, CDR1 is LNHNV and CDR2 is YYDKDF (reference sequence). The germline V and J ends were trimmed by 3 bases and 9 bases, with 12 bases remaining between them. The CDR3 loop spans 13 amino acids. Written as DNA, the CDR3 is TGTGCCACCAGCAGTTCCACGGCGGGTGAGCAGTTCTTC. Translated, it gives CATSSSTAGEQFF.

This clonotype was detected many times. This CDR3 reads CASSQDYLSSYNEQFF. The CDR3 region has the DNA TGTGCCAGCAGCCAAGACTATCTCAGCTCCTACAATGAGCAGTTCTTC. The chain employs TRBV14 and TRBJ2-1; D is uncertain. The ends were cut back, 0 bases at V and 0 bases at J, with 9 bases in the middle. Germline values: CDR1 SGHDN, CDR2 FVKESK. The CDR3 extends over 16 amino acids.

This clonotype turned up a few times. The chain recombines TRBV5-1 with TRBJ2-1, with a possible D match to TRBD1 (5 bases). The CDR3 is 22 amino acids. V was cut by 4 bases and J by 0 bases, with 32 bases left in between. Germline V CDR1 and CDR2: SGHRS, YFSETQ. CDR3 bases: TGCGCCAGCAGCGCTGGGCCCCACAGGTCGGCCGTACAAAAGAGCTCCTACAATGAGCAGTTCTTC. Translating it yields CASSAGPHRSAVQKSSYNEQFF.

This chain links TRBV4-2 with TRBJ1-6, with a weak D call TRBD1 (5 bases). This CDR3 contains 17 residues. Trimming shortened V by 1 base and J by 10 bases, and 20 bases separated the two germline ends. Germline V gene lookup returns CDR1 LGHNA and CDR2 YNFKEQ. CDR3 in amino acids: CASSQAVEAKRGSPLHF. DNA for the CDR3: TGTGCCAGCAGCCAAGCCGTTGAAGCTAAAAGGGGCTCACCCCTCCACTTT.

This clonotype came up many times. The chain carries TRBV5-1 and TRBJ2-7, with D maybe TRBD2 (5 bases). There are 14 residues in the CDR3. CDR1 and CDR2 (germline): SGHRS, YFSETQ. V lost 0 bases to trimming and J lost 4 bases, with 11 bases between them. DNA for the CDR3: TGCGCCAGCAGCTTGGAGGCGGGTCCTTACGAGCAGTACTTC. Encoded protein: CASSLEAGPYEQYF.

V gene TRBV4-1 combines with J gene TRBJ1-5; TRBD1 matches at 9 bases. With V trimmed by 5 bases and J by 1 base, 9 bases remained unmatched. Germline values: CDR1 MGHRA, CDR2 YSYEKL. The CDR3 consists of 17 residues. CDR3 in DNA: TGCGCCAGCAGCTCTAGTCCCGGGACAGGGAGCAATCAGCCCCAGCATTTT. Translation: CASSSSPGTGSNQPQHF.

This chain uses TRBV29-1 with TRBJ2-2; 12 bases map to TRBD2. V gave up 7 bases and J gave up 0 bases; unmatched junction bases: 0. Germline V gene data show CDR1 as SQVTM and CDR2 as ANQGSEA. This CDR3 is 14 amino acids long. The CDR3 loop is CSGTSGANTGELFF. For the CDR3, the DNA is TGCAGCGGGACTAGCGGGGCGAACACCGGGGAGCTGTTTTTT.

The V and J genes are TRBV28 and TRBJ1-2, with D perhaps TRBD1 (6 bases). V was shortened by 3 bases and J by 4 bases, with 12 bases between the two germline ends. The germline gives CDR1 MDHEN, CDR2 SYDVKM. CDR3 length: 14 amino acids. CDR3 nucleotide sequence: TGTGCCAGCAGTTTCGGGCAGGGGTTCTATGGCTACACCTTC. Its protein product is CASSFGQGFYGYTF.

The J gene is TRBJ2-3, the V gene TRBV6-1; D unclear. Germline CDR1 reads MNHNS; CDR2 reads SASEGT. The V end was cut by 4 bases, the J end by 5 bases, with 13 bases between. The CDR3 spans 14 residues. CDR3 protein: CASSANTWEDTQYF. DNA for the CDR3: TGTGCCAGCAGTGCGAATACCTGGGAAGATACGCAGTATTTT.

Only a few counts were recorded for this clonotype. CDR3 DNA sequence: TGCGCCAGCAGCGCGGGGGACTACTCATTGATGTACAATGAGCAGTTCTTC. This sequence encodes CASSAGDYSLMYNEQFF. The gene calls are TRBV5-1 and TRBJ2-1; 7 nucleotides line up with TRBD2. The germline CDR1 and CDR2 sequences are SGHRS and YFSETQ. The V gene end was trimmed by 4 bases and the J gene end by 4 bases; junction bases not matched to a gene: 14. The length of the CDR3 is 17 residues.

This clonotype showed up just a few times. The chain couples TRBV29-1 to TRBJ1-2; D remains unclear. CDR3 length: 12 residues. Germline CDR1 SQVTM, CDR2 ANQGSEA. The V end was cut by 2 bases, the J end by 2 bases, with 6 bases between. The CDR3 bases are TGCAGCGTTGAACTACAGAACTATGGCTACACCTTC. This codes for CSVELQNYGYTF.

This clonotype appeared a few times. V gene TRBV29-1 combines with J gene TRBJ2-3; TRBD2 aligns across 12 bases. In germline, CDR1 is SQVTM, CDR2 ANQGSEA. The CDR3 is 17 residues long. V lost 4 bases to trimming and J lost 3 bases; unmatched junction nucleotides: 11. The CDR3 nucleotides are TGCAGCGTTGCTAGCGGGGGGGGCCAAGCTGCGACAGATACGCAGTATTTT. Encoded protein: CSVASGGGQAATDTQYF.

In this sample, this clonotype turned up many times. This chain uses TRBV7-2 with TRBJ2-3; D not resolved. This CDR3 has 13 amino acids. The V gene lost 3 bases and the J gene lost 3 bases, with 7 bases spanning the gap. Germline V gives CDR1 SGHTA, CDR2 FQGNSA. CDR3 DNA sequence: TGTGCCAGCAGCTTGGCGAATACAGATACGCAGTATTTT. Residues: CASSLANTDTQYF.

The sample holds a few counts of this clonotype. CDR3 DNA: TGTGCCAGCAGTTTGGGGGGAGGGGTGATCCACGAGCAGTACTTC. This codes for CASSLGGGVIHEQYF. V usage is TRBV28 and J usage is TRBJ2-7; 7 positions agree with TRBD2. V lost 3 bases to trimming and J lost 5 bases; unmatched junction nucleotides: 10. CDR3 length equals 15 residues. Germline lookup yields CDR1 MDHEN and CDR2 SYDVKM.

This clonotype was seen a handful of times. The chain employs TRBV5-6 and TRBJ1-6; TRBD1 might be the D (5 bases). Germline V gene lookup returns CDR1 SGHDT and CDR2 YYEEEE. The CDR3 spans 14 residues. The V end was cut by 4 bases, the J end by 10 bases, with 15 bases between. CDR3 region: CASSPGRANSPLHF. In DNA form, the CDR3 reads TGTGCCAGCAGCCCGGGGCGGGCAAACTCACCCCTCCACTTT.

This clonotype was picked up one time. The chain carries TRBV20-1 and TRBJ2-7; no definite D call. V was clipped by 3 bases and J by 7 bases, with 19 bases between them. This CDR3 has 14 residues. CDR1 and CDR2 (germline): DFQATT, SNEGSKA (reference sequence). The CDR3 spells CSARTTLAAGEQYF. CDR3 nucleotide sequence: TGCAGTGCTAGGACAACACTCGCGGCCGGAGAGCAGTACTTC.

This sequence joins TRBV28 and TRBJ2-2; D is unclear. Germline CDR1 reads MDHEN; CDR2 reads SYDVKM. Trimming cost V 7 bases and J 6 bases, with 9 bases left between them. The CDR3 is made up of 12 amino acids. The CDR3 DNA reads as TGTGCCAGCACTAAGAGGTCCGGGGAGCTGTTTTTT. Translated: CASTKRSGELFF.

This rearrangement joins TRBV7-2 to TRBJ2-2; TRBD1 agrees at 7 bases. Trimming at V came to 6 bases and at J to 6 bases, leaving 4 bases not matched to a gene. CDR1 is SGHTA, CDR2 FQGNSA, per germline. The CDR3 contains 13 residues. In DNA, the CDR3 is TGTGCCAGCAGAGCAGGGGGTTCCGGGGAGCTGTTTTTT. Encoded protein: CASRAGGSGELFF.

This chain uses TRBV5-1 with TRBJ1-2; D is possibly TRBD1 (5 bases). With 3 bases removed from V and 2 bases from J, the gap between germline ends came to 8 bases. The CDR3 length is 13 residues. Germline CDR1 and CDR2: SGHRS and YFSETQ. CDR3 in DNA: TGCGCCAGCAGCTGGGACCTAAACTATGGCTACACCTTC. It codes for CASSWDLNYGYTF.

This clonotype has more than one count but fewer than ten. This chain links TRBV20-1 with TRBJ2-1, with D perhaps TRBD2 (7 bases). The CDR3 runs to 13 residues. The ends were cut back, 6 bases at V and 9 bases at J, with 18 bases in the middle. Germline V gene sequence: CDR1 DFQATT, CDR2 SNEGSKA (reference sequence). The CDR3 loop is CSARLGGGGEQFF. CDR3 nucleotides: TGCAGTGCGCGACTAGGGGGAGGGGGTGAGCAGTTCTTC.